Listed below are T cell receptor beta chains from one sample, sequenced in a study of blood T cells in healthy people across ages. TCRdb re-called the 5' RACE reads with MiXCR, one entry per CDR3 protein. This sample yields 650,000 to 800,000 distinct CDR3 sequences, of which approximately 48% are seen a single time; approximately 20% belongs to the top ten. Input material: blood. The receptors stem from a man aged 60 to 75 in good health. Each CDR3 is given with its conserved first and last residue. The D gene is left open where the match is weak. Expanded clones get a size class; other rows say once, few or many, or leave the size out.

length: 14; D: NA; J: TRBJ2-3; V: TRBV7-2; size: few; DNA: TGTGCCAGCAAAGAGCAGGGGACCACAGATACGCAGTATTTT; CDR3: CASKEQGTTDTQYF
length: 16; D: NA; J: TRBJ2-1; V: TRBV5-6; size: few; DNA: TGTGCCAGCAGCACCGCGGCCAGGGTCCAGGGCGATGAGCAGTTCTTC; CDR3: CASSTAARVQGDEQFF
length: 12; D: NA; J: TRBJ1-5; V: TRBV6-1; size: NA; DNA: TGTGCCGCGACACAAAGCAATCAGCCCCAGCATTTT; CDR3: CAATQSNQPQHF
length: 12; D: NA; J: TRBJ1-5; V: TRBV27; size: once; DNA: TGTGCCAGCAGTTTCATAGGTCAGCCCCAGCATTTT; CDR3: CASSFIGQPQHF
length: 14; D: NA; J: TRBJ2-5; V: TRBV4-3; size: NA; DNA: TGCGCCAGCAGCCCGAACCAGGGGTTGGAGACCCAGTACTTC; CDR3: CASSPNQGLETQYF
length: 15; D: TRBD1; J: TRBJ2-6; V: TRBV27; size: once; DNA: TGTGCCAGCACAGGGGGCGCGTCCGGGGCCAGCGTCCTGACTTTC; CDR3: CASTGGASGASVLTF
length: 16; D: NA; J: TRBJ1-6; V: TRBV3-1; size: few; DNA: TGTGCCAGCAGCCAAGCTCTCACATACTATAATTCACCCCTCCACTTT; CDR3: CASSQALTYYNSPLHF
length: 16; D: NA; J: TRBJ2-7; V: TRBV18; size: NA; DNA: TGTGCCAGCTCACTAGGGTCCTCGACAATGATCAACGAGCAGTACTTC; CDR3: CASSLGSSTMINEQYF
length: 14; D: NA; J: TRBJ2-3; V: TRBV24-1; size: NA; DNA: TGTGCCACCAGTGATCGGTGGGGCTCAGATACGCGGTATTTT; CDR3: CATSDRWGSDTRYF
length: 14; D: NA; J: TRBJ1-2; V: TRBV5-1; size: NA; DNA: TGCGCCAGCAGCTTGGGGCCAGAGGGTGATGGCTACACCTTC; CDR3: CASSLGPEGDGYTF
length: 12; D: NA; J: TRBJ2-2; V: TRBV12-3/TRBV12-4; size: NA; DNA: TGTGCCAGCAGGTTGGGGGCGGAGGAGCTGTTTTTT; CDR3: CASRLGAEELFF
length: 14; D: NA; J: TRBJ1-5; V: TRBV20-1; size: NA; DNA: TGCAGTGCTTATCAGGGGTTGGGCAATCAGCCCCAGCATTTT; CDR3: CSAYQGLGNQPQHF
length: 13; D: NA; J: TRBJ1-5; V: TRBV7-2; size: NA; DNA: TGTGCCAGCAGCCTGCTCGGGGCCCAGCCCCAGCATTTT; CDR3: CASSLLGAQPQHF